This T cell receptor beta chain was obtained from a study of blood T cell repertoires in COVID-19. Study information: Samples taken during acute and convalescent COVID-19 were collected in the United States, Italy and Spain. Nucleic acid was either cDNA or gDNA, and it came from T cells, B-cell-depleted T cells, or PBMCs.

In the original analysis: Estimated nucleated cell counts came from reference gene primer amplification. The table came from immunoSEQ multiplex PCR; TCRdb's copy has only in-frame clones and leaves some out. V, J and clone size derive from that table, while D and trimming were established from the DNA sequence. Found here are about 45,000 clones, around 88% of them singletons; the top ten hold over 5%. This CDR3 spans 15 amino acids. Germline V gene lookup returns CDR1 SNHLY and CDR2 FYNNEI. V trimming: 8 bases; J trimming: 7 bases; junction bases outside the gene matches: 12. The receptor was isolated from a woman of 80 years or more with acute or convalescent COVID-19. The specimen sequenced was peripheral blood. The chain employs TRBV2 and TRBJ1-4; 8 bases are shared with TRBD1. CDR3 protein: CASRRQGTTGEKLFF. In DNA form, the CDR3 reads TGTGCCAGCCGTAGACAGGGGACGACGGGTGAAAAACTGTTTTTT.